This TCR beta chain was profiled in a study of breast tumors, draining lymph nodes, adjacent tissues. Study-level findings and limits: Tumor repertoires ranked between lymph nodes and nontumor tissue in diversity, with V and J gene preferences. The data were judged consistent with most tumor T cells coming from lymph node and expanding in tumor. Luminal-like breast cancer showed significantly greater tumor-nontumor repertoire similarity than basal-like breast cancer did.

Each CDR3 protein is one row after TCRdb ran MiXCR on the multiplex PCR reads. The sample records approximately 31,000 distinct CDR3 sequences, roughly 69% being singletons. As to this clonotype: Its antigen is unknown.

Trimming stripped 1 base from V and 15 bases from J, with 8 bases between. CDR3 size: 11 residues. CDR1 SGHDT and CDR2 YYEEEE come from the germline V gene. The V gene is TRBV5-6, the J gene TRBJ1-6, with D perhaps matching TRBD1 (5 bases). The source material was breast tumor tissue. This TCR was sampled from a female donor with breast cancer. Some clones in this sample may be carry-over from other donors' samples. CDR3 nucleotides: TGTGCCAGCAGCTTGAAGGGGAACCTCCACTTT. Translating gives CASSLKGNLHF.